This T cell receptor (beta chain) is drawn from a study of post-analysis software for immune sequencing data (dated by TCRdb to about 2015). Regarding the study in general: The recorded disease courses included relapsing-remitting, secondary progressive and progressive-relapsing multiple sclerosis, and some patients had no subtype annotation. The patient repertoires were set against roughly eleven previously published healthy control repertoires from donors whose ages ranged from roughly 6 to 26 years. A subset of samples was prepared in parallel using single-end sample barcoding, then pooled and co-amplified after Illumina adapter ligation. The full study reports these points: The multiple sclerosis patient group was slightly younger than the control group. Direct clustering with F measure revealed strong co-clustering of samples prepared in the same batch, which led to a batch-effect correction. Significantly lower normalized Chao1 diversity was found in multiple sclerosis patients than in controls, suggesting substantial peripheral T-cell clonal expansion.

To demonstrate the VDJtools post-analysis software, TCR beta repertoires were profiled from the peripheral blood of about 13 young patients with multiple sclerosis. The multiple sclerosis patients were children and adolescents ranging in age from about 6 to 17 years. Regarding this clonotype: Its antigen is still unknown. Base quality data are lacking; no much larger clone is found one base away.

Libraries came from PCR. The data were produced on an Illumina HiSeq 2500. Unique molecular identifiers were incorporated into TCR beta cDNA libraries to reduce PCR and sequencing biases. Every 1 to 10 million input T cells yielded 500,000 or so cDNA molecules, meaning each molecule approximated one T cell. Patient libraries were prepared and sequenced with the same protocol used for the earlier healthy control dataset. Within a given batch, samples were prepared together, multiplexed and sequenced on the same HiSeq lane. Per the original workflow: MIGEC handled the raw barcoded reads, throwing out single-read molecular identifier groups before consensus assembly and CDR3 extraction. VDJtools was used for post-analysis of the clonotype tables, and diversity was normalized by down-sampling every dataset to the size of the smallest sample. To correct batch-related cross-sample contamination, repertoire overlap clustering matched CDR3 amino acid sequences but not nucleotide sequences. Using fastp at Q25 and MiXCR, TCRdb reprocessed the public reads and kept productive beta chains. CDR3 protein duplicates are merged, each entry listing the most common genes and DNA. These V and J calls derive from TCRdb rather than the authors' analysis. The sample table contains 700,000 to 900,000 distinct CDR3 sequences; only one count was recorded for just over 45% of them. The top ten constitute 4.9% of the sample.

Sequenced input: blood. This receptor was identified in a girl under 18 with multiple sclerosis.

CDR3 loop: CASSASGGSGPNEQFF. Here is the DNA: TGTGCCAGCAGTGCCTCCGGAGGGTCAGGGCCCAATGAGCAGTTCTTC. Recombination connected TRBV6-6 to TRBJ2-1, and the D gene may be TRBD2, 6 bases matching. From a lookup of the germline V gene (reference sequence), CDR1 and CDR2 are MNHNY and SVGAGI. The junction shows trimming of 5 bases on V and 6 bases on J, plus 20 bases between the germline ends. The CDR3 holds 16 amino acids from the cysteine to the phenylalanine. The DNA shown is the 48-base CDR3, in frame from base 1.